This is a list of T cell receptor beta chains from one sample in a study of healthy donors' naive CD4 and CD8 T cells. TCRdb reanalysed the reads using MiXCR and keeps one entry per CDR3 protein. The sample consists of approximately 180,000 distinct CDR3 sequences, about 76% of them appearing once. Sequenced sample: naive CD4+ and CD8+ T cells sorted from blood, pooled from several donors. These receptors all come from a pool of human donors in good health; the sample pools cells from several healthy donors. The CDR3 runs from the conserved cysteine through the conserved F or W. A D gene is named only where the DNA matches it firmly. Only some rows state a clone size, as once, few, many or a class for expanded clones.

J gene: TRBJ2-7; D gene: NA; clone size: NA; V gene: TRBV6-2/TRBV6-3; CDR3 DNA: TGTGCCAGCAGTGATCCAGCCAGGGTCGAGTACGAGCAGTACTTC; CDR3 protein: CASSDPARVEYEQYF
J gene: TRBJ1-5; D gene: TRBD1; clone size: NA; V gene: TRBV12-3/TRBV12-4; CDR3 DNA: TGTGCCAGCAGAATGACAGGGCCGGGCAATCAGCCCCAGCATTTT; CDR3 protein: CASRMTGPGNQPQHF
J gene: TRBJ1-5; D gene: NA; clone size: NA; V gene: TRBV19; CDR3 DNA: TGTGCCAGTAGATCCGACAGGCCTTATAGCAATCAGCCCCAGCATTTT; CDR3 protein: CASRSDRPYSNQPQHF
J gene: TRBJ2-1; D gene: TRBD2; clone size: NA; V gene: TRBV29-1; CDR3 DNA: TGCAGCGGGACTAGCGACTACAATGAGCAGTTCTTC; CDR3 protein: CSGTSDYNEQFF
J gene: TRBJ2-7; D gene: NA; clone size: NA; V gene: TRBV29-1; CDR3 DNA: TGCAGCGTTGAGAGCGCGGACAGCTACGAGCAGTACTTC; CDR3 protein: CSVESADSYEQYF
J gene: TRBJ2-7; D gene: NA; clone size: once; V gene: TRBV30; CDR3 DNA: TGTGCCTGGAGTACCAGGGTTGACGAGCAGTACTTC; CDR3 protein: CAWSTRVDEQYF
J gene: TRBJ2-7; D gene: NA; clone size: NA; V gene: TRBV15; CDR3 DNA: TGTGCCACCAGCAGAGGGACTTTCTACGAGCAGTACTTC; CDR3 protein: CATSRGTFYEQYF
J gene: TRBJ2-7; D gene: TRBD1; clone size: NA; V gene: TRBV5-1; CDR3 DNA: TGCGCCAGCAGCCGGACAGGGCACGAGCAGTACTTC; CDR3 protein: CASSRTGHEQYF
J gene: TRBJ2-7; D gene: TRBD2; clone size: NA; V gene: TRBV29-1; CDR3 DNA: TGCAGCGTCCCTAGCGGGAGGGCCTTTGAGCAGTACTTC; CDR3 protein: CSVPSGRAFEQYF
J gene: TRBJ2-1; D gene: NA; clone size: NA; V gene: TRBV6-5; CDR3 DNA: TGTGCCAGCGGTCGTATTGAGCAGTTCTTC; CDR3 protein: CASGRIEQFF
J gene: TRBJ2-5; D gene: TRBD2; clone size: NA; V gene: TRBV27; CDR3 DNA: TGTGCCAGCAGTATAACTAGCGGGAGGGTCCAAGAGACCCAGTACTTC; CDR3 protein: CASSITSGRVQETQYF
J gene: TRBJ2-1; D gene: TRBD2; clone size: NA; V gene: TRBV5-6; CDR3 DNA: TGTGCCAGCAGCCTACGGACTAGCCCACTCGCGACTGAGCAGTTCTTC; CDR3 protein: CASSLRTSPLATEQFF
J gene: TRBJ2-7; D gene: NA; clone size: NA; V gene: TRBV27; CDR3 DNA: TGTGCCAGCAGTTTATCAATCGACAGAGCCTACGAGCAGTACTTC; CDR3 protein: CASSLSIDRAYEQYF
J gene: TRBJ1-3; D gene: NA; clone size: NA; V gene: TRBV29-1; CDR3 DNA: TGCAGCGTCCTTCTGGGTCTTGGACCTGGAAACACCATATATTTT; CDR3 protein: CSVLLGLGPGNTIYF
J gene: TRBJ2-5; D gene: TRBD1; clone size: once; V gene: TRBV5-4; CDR3 DNA: TGTGCCAGCAGCTTGGGAGGACAGGGAAGAGGGGAGACCCAGTACTTC; CDR3 protein: CASSLGGQGRGETQYF
J gene: TRBJ2-3; D gene: TRBD2; clone size: few; V gene: TRBV5-5; CDR3 DNA: TGTGCCAGCAGCAATCTAGCGGCAACAGGCACAGATACGCAGTATTTT; CDR3 protein: CASSNLAATGTDTQYF
J gene: TRBJ1-1; D gene: TRBD1; clone size: NA; V gene: TRBV5-5; CDR3 DNA: TGTGCCAGCAGAATGAGGACAGGGGGCTATTGGAACACTGAAGCTTTCTTT; CDR3 protein: CASRMRTGGYWNTEAFF
J gene: TRBJ1-1; D gene: NA; clone size: NA; V gene: TRBV19; CDR3 DNA: TGTGCCAGTACCCCTTTAGAGGCGGGGGACACTGAAGCTTTCTTT; CDR3 protein: CASTPLEAGDTEAFF
J gene: TRBJ2-1; D gene: TRBD2; clone size: NA; V gene: TRBV5-1; CDR3 DNA: TGCGCCAGCAGCTTGTGGACTAGCGGGTCTAGCTCCTACAATGAGCAGTTCTTC; CDR3 protein: CASSLWTSGSSSYNEQFF
J gene: TRBJ1-2; D gene: TRBD1; clone size: NA; V gene: TRBV19; CDR3 DNA: TGTGCCAGTAGTGTCGCCGGGACAGGGGTCCCCTACTATGGCTACACCTTC; CDR3 protein: CASSVAGTGVPYYGYTF
J gene: TRBJ1-2; D gene: NA; clone size: NA; V gene: TRBV27; CDR3 DNA: TGTGCCAGCAGTACAGGATACCGGGACGGCTATGGCTACACCTTC; CDR3 protein: CASSTGYRDGYGYTF
J gene: TRBJ1-5; D gene: NA; clone size: NA; V gene: TRBV6-1; CDR3 DNA: TGTGCCAGCAGTGAGGGCCGGACGAATCAGCCCCAGCATTTT; CDR3 protein: CASSEGRTNQPQHF
J gene: TRBJ2-2; D gene: NA; clone size: NA; V gene: TRBV11-2; CDR3 DNA: TGTGCCAGCACCCCGCTTGTGGCAGGGGTGAAGGCCGGGGAGCTGTTTTTT; CDR3 protein: CASTPLVAGVKAGELFF
J gene: TRBJ2-3; D gene: NA; clone size: NA; V gene: TRBV15; CDR3 DNA: TGTGCCACCAGCAGAGGCCCGCTAGCCTACACAGATACGCAGTATTTT; CDR3 protein: CATSRGPLAYTDTQYF
J gene: TRBJ1-1; D gene: NA; clone size: NA; V gene: TRBV29-1; CDR3 DNA: TGCAGCCTCCAGGTTCCCATGAACACTGAAGCTTTCTTT; CDR3 protein: CSLQVPMNTEAFF
J gene: TRBJ2-2; D gene: NA; clone size: NA; V gene: TRBV27; CDR3 DNA: TGTGCCAGCCAAGGGGGTGGGGAGCTGTTTTTT; CDR3 protein: CASQGGGELFF
J gene: TRBJ2-5; D gene: NA; clone size: NA; V gene: TRBV18; CDR3 DNA: TGTGCCAGCTCACCGCTCCAAGAGACCCAGTACTTC; CDR3 protein: CASSPLQETQYF
J gene: TRBJ1-1; D gene: NA; clone size: once; V gene: TRBV19; CDR3 DNA: TGTGCCAGTAGTCACTGGGGATCTGAAGCTTTCTTT; CDR3 protein: CASSHWGSEAFF
J gene: TRBJ2-1; D gene: TRBD2; clone size: NA; V gene: TRBV5-6; CDR3 DNA: TGTGCCAGCCATCGCTTAGGCGGGAGTTCCTACAATGAGCAGTTCTTC; CDR3 protein: CASHRLGGSSYNEQFF
J gene: TRBJ2-1; D gene: NA; clone size: NA; V gene: TRBV19; CDR3 DNA: TGTGCCAGTAGTGGGACTTTGAACAATGAGCAGTTCTTC; CDR3 protein: CASSGTLNNEQFF
J gene: TRBJ1-1; D gene: NA; clone size: NA; V gene: TRBV6-5; CDR3 DNA: TGTGCCAGCAGACGGGCCTCGAGGGGCACTGAAGCTTTCTTT; CDR3 protein: CASRRASRGTEAFF
J gene: TRBJ1-1; D gene: NA; clone size: NA; V gene: TRBV19; CDR3 DNA: TGTGCCAGTAATCCGGGAGGGAAGAACACTGAAGCTTTCTTT; CDR3 protein: CASNPGGKNTEAFF
J gene: TRBJ1-1; D gene: NA; clone size: NA; V gene: TRBV20-1; CDR3 DNA: TGCAGTGCTAGCGGGGAGGGGACTGAAGCTTTCTTT; CDR3 protein: CSASGEGTEAFF
J gene: TRBJ2-5; D gene: NA; clone size: NA; V gene: TRBV5-6; CDR3 DNA: TGTGCCAGCAGCTCCCTCGCCGGGACTGGGGAAGAGACCCAGTACTTC; CDR3 protein: CASSSLAGTGEETQYF
J gene: TRBJ1-1; D gene: NA; clone size: NA; V gene: TRBV20-1; CDR3 DNA: TGCAGTGCTAGGGAGGGAGGACGGACTGAAGCTTTCTTT; CDR3 protein: CSAREGGRTEAFF
J gene: TRBJ2-7; D gene: NA; clone size: few; V gene: TRBV19; CDR3 DNA: TGTGCCAGTAGTATACTGCCAGATGGGTCCTACGAGCAGTACTTC; CDR3 protein: CASSILPDGSYEQYF
J gene: TRBJ2-5; D gene: TRBD2; clone size: NA; V gene: TRBV10-3; CDR3 DNA: TGTGCCATCAGTGAGGGACTAGCGGGTGTCCAAGAGACCCAGTACTTC; CDR3 protein: CAISEGLAGVQETQYF
J gene: TRBJ1-1; D gene: NA; clone size: NA; V gene: TRBV7-8; CDR3 DNA: TGTGCCAGCAGCCGCGGATGGGGTACCGAAGCTTTCTTT; CDR3 protein: CASSRGWGTEAFF
J gene: TRBJ1-1; D gene: TRBD1; clone size: NA; V gene: TRBV4-3; CDR3 DNA: TGCGCCAGCAGCCGATTGACAGGGGCTAACACTGAAGCTTTCTTT; CDR3 protein: CASSRLTGANTEAFF
J gene: TRBJ2-3; D gene: NA; clone size: NA; V gene: TRBV7-9; CDR3 DNA: TGTGCCAGCAGCTTTCCCACAGATACGCAGTATTTT; CDR3 protein: CASSFPTDTQYF
J gene: TRBJ2-1; D gene: NA; clone size: NA; V gene: TRBV6-5; CDR3 DNA: TGTGCCAGCACCCTTGGCCATGGGGCTGAGCAGTTCTTC; CDR3 protein: CASTLGHGAEQFF
J gene: TRBJ2-5; D gene: NA; clone size: few; V gene: TRBV29-1; CDR3 DNA: TGCAGCGTTGAGGGTGAGACACAAGAGACCCAGTACTTC; CDR3 protein: CSVEGETQETQYF
J gene: TRBJ2-1; D gene: NA; clone size: NA; V gene: TRBV27; CDR3 DNA: TGTGCCAGCAGTGGTCTCGACAGACTAATTTCCGGTGAGCAGTTCTTC; CDR3 protein: CASSGLDRLISGEQFF
J gene: TRBJ1-2; D gene: NA; clone size: NA; V gene: TRBV4-1; CDR3 DNA: TGCGCCAGCAGCGAAGATCAACGCCAAGAGCAAGGCTACACCTTC; CDR3 protein: CASSEDQRQEQGYTF
J gene: TRBJ2-1; D gene: NA; clone size: few; V gene: TRBV13; CDR3 DNA: TGTGCCAGCAGCTTATGGGCGGGAAGGAATGAGCAGTTCTTC; CDR3 protein: CASSLWAGRNEQFF
J gene: TRBJ1-1; D gene: TRBD1; clone size: few; V gene: TRBV19; CDR3 DNA: TGTGCCAGTAGTATATACCGCGGCGGGACAGGTTCACCAGCTTTCTTT; CDR3 protein: CASSIYRGGTGSPAFF
J gene: TRBJ2-5; D gene: NA; clone size: once; V gene: TRBV7-7; CDR3 DNA: TGTGCCAGCAGCTGGGGTGCGGCGGATGACTTTGGGACCCAGTACTTC; CDR3 protein: CASSWGAADDFGTQYF
J gene: TRBJ1-3; D gene: TRBD1; clone size: few; V gene: TRBV6-1; CDR3 DNA: TGTGCCAGCAGTGACCCGGATACGAGAGGACAGGCTGGAAACACCATATATTTT; CDR3 protein: CASSDPDTRGQAGNTIYF
J gene: TRBJ2-3; D gene: TRBD1; clone size: NA; V gene: TRBV5-4; CDR3 DNA: TGTGCCAGCAGCACCCGACAGGGGAGCACAGATACGCAGTATTTT; CDR3 protein: CASSTRQGSTDTQYF
J gene: TRBJ2-3; D gene: NA; clone size: NA; V gene: TRBV29-1; CDR3 DNA: TGCAGCGTTGAATTATCGGGGTGGGGCACAGATACGCAGTATTTT; CDR3 protein: CSVELSGWGTDTQYF
J gene: TRBJ2-5; D gene: NA; clone size: NA; V gene: TRBV30; CDR3 DNA: TGTGCCTGGAGAGATCCCCCAAAAGAGACCCAGTACTTC; CDR3 protein: CAWRDPPKETQYF
J gene: TRBJ2-7; D gene: NA; clone size: few; V gene: TRBV29-1; CDR3 DNA: TGCAGCGTCGAATGGGGTAGGGAGCAGTACTTC; CDR3 protein: CSVEWGREQYF
J gene: TRBJ2-7; D gene: NA; clone size: NA; V gene: TRBV27; CDR3 DNA: TGTGCCAGCAGTTTTATCGGGACAAAGGGGTACTACGAGCAGTACTTC; CDR3 protein: CASSFIGTKGYYEQYF
J gene: TRBJ1-5; D gene: NA; clone size: NA; V gene: TRBV2; CDR3 DNA: TGTGCCAGCACCGCGAGACAGCCTGTGGGCAATCAGCCCCAGCATTTT; CDR3 protein: CASTARQPVGNQPQHF
J gene: TRBJ1-2; D gene: NA; clone size: NA; V gene: TRBV6-5; CDR3 DNA: TGTGCCAGCGGACCACCCGGCGCACCGAACTATGGCTACACCTTC; CDR3 protein: CASGPPGAPNYGYTF